Listed here are 3 T cell receptor beta chains from one sample, sequenced in a study of blood T cell repertoires in COVID-19. Measured with immunoSEQ multiplex PCR; TCRdb has only the in-frame clones, and not every one. Among about 480,000 clones, roughly 89% were seen once, and the ten largest hold 0.75% to 0.9%. Sample: peripheral blood. The receptors shown here come from a man between 18 and 29 years old with COVID-19, enrolled during active disease.

The V gene is TRBV4-2, the J gene TRBJ2-7; D is uncertain. Trimming removed 8 bases at V and 7 bases at J, with 18 bases between. Germline V gene lookup returns CDR1 LGHNA and CDR2 YNFKEQ. This CDR3 is built from 13 residues. CDR3 region: CASSPAQAYEQYF. CDR3 DNA sequence: TGTGCCAGCTCGCCAGCCCAGGCTTATGAGCAGTACTTC.

The J gene is TRBJ2-3, the V gene TRBV2; D may be TRBD2 (5 bases). Trimming took off 7 bases at V and 0 bases at J, with 14 bases between the two ends. There are 15 residues in the CDR3. Germline CDR1 and CDR2: SNHLY and FYNNEI. This chain's CDR3 is CASTQSGLSTDTQYF. The CDR3 bases are TGTGCCAGCACCCAGAGCGGTCTTAGCACAGATACGCAGTATTTT.

This clone was counted between two and nine times. The chain uses TRBV7-2 and TRBJ2-7, with TRBD1 matching 11 bases. Trimming took 1 base from V and 2 from J; bases not matched to a gene: 13. The CDR3 has 19 amino acids. The germline V gene has CDR1 SGHTA and CDR2 FQGNSA. Here the CDR3 reads CASSLEGLAGTGGTYEQYF. The CDR3 bases are TGTGCCAGCAGCTTAGAGGGTTTGGCGGGGACAGGGGGTACCTACGAGCAGTACTTC.